Shown below are 32 T cell receptor beta chains from a single sample sequenced in a study of shared T cell receptors in the human thymus. Using immunoSEQ multiplex PCR, the repertoire was profiled, and TCRdb retains in-frame clones only, with some absent. The sample comprises 500,000 to 750,000 clones, roughly 90% of which are singletons, and roughly 0.0097% rests with the top ten. These data also formed part of another study, on human thymus T cells.

The sample comprised thymocytes. The origin of the receptors is a boy under three years old with a congenital heart defect.

This clone was recorded once. V and J are TRBV27 and TRBJ2-1, with D perhaps matching TRBD2 (5 bases). Trimming took off 7 bases at V and 3 bases at J, with 13 bases between the two ends. Germline V CDR1 and CDR2: MNHEY, SMNVEV (reference sequence). The CDR3 consists of 14 residues. The CDR3 nucleotides are TGTGCCAGCATTCCCCATGAGGGCTACAATGAGCAGTTCTTC. Protein product: CASIPHEGYNEQFF.

The chain combines TRBV6-1 with TRBJ2-7, with TRBD2 identical over 10 bases. The CDR3 runs to 16 residues. V shed 2 bases and J 2 bases; nucleotides not matched to a gene: 6. CDR1 MNHNS and CDR2 SASEGT come from the germline V gene. The CDR3 spells CASSEFPSGSPYEQYF. CDR3 bases: TGTGCCAGCAGTGAATTCCCTAGCGGGAGCCCCTACGAGCAGTACTTC.

The chain couples TRBV29-1 to TRBJ2-7, with D maybe TRBD2 (5 bases). V lost 7 bases to trimming and J lost 4 bases, with 20 bases between them. The CDR3 is made up of 14 amino acids. Germline-derived CDR1 and CDR2 are SQVTM and ANQGSEA. CDR3 amino acids: CSARTPSQPYEQYF. DNA for the CDR3: TGCAGCGCCAGGACTCCGTCACAACCTTACGAGCAGTACTTC.

In its sample, this clone was seen once. The rearrangement joins TRBV11-2 to TRBJ2-5, with D maybe TRBD2 (6 bases). This CDR3 spans 15 amino acids. Germline CDR1 and CDR2: SGHAT and FQNNGV. Trimming left V 3 bases short and J 3 bases short, with 14 bases between. CDR3 protein: CASSFGGTRKETQYF. In nucleotides, the CDR3 is TGTGCCAGCAGCTTCGGAGGGACCCGAAAAGAGACCCAGTACTTC.

The chain links TRBV30 to TRBJ1-4; D unclear. Germline V gene data show CDR1 as GTSNPN and CDR2 as SVGIG (reference sequence). Trimming shortened V by 3 bases and J by 0 bases, and 17 bases separated the two germline ends. The CDR3 is 17 residues long. The DNA of the CDR3 is TGTGCCTGGAGAGTCGGACGGGAAAAAACAACTAATGAAAAACTGTTTTTT. This codes for CAWRVGREKTTNEKLFF.

The chain uses TRBV6-1 and TRBJ1-2, with D tentatively TRBD1 (6 bases). V lost 8 bases and J 5 bases, leaving 21 bases between the germline ends. Germline V gene sequence: CDR1 MNHNS, CDR2 SASEGT. This CDR3 is 15 amino acids long. CDR3 DNA sequence: TGTGCCAGCGGGAGGGGTCGCGGCAGGGGTTATGGCTACACCTTC. Translating it yields CASGRGRGRGYGYTF.

This chain connects TRBV5-4 to TRBJ1-4, with D tentatively TRBD1 (6 bases). Germline CDR1 is SGHNT and CDR2 is YYREEE (reference sequence). The CDR3 consists of 14 residues. V dropped 2 bases and J dropped 7 bases, with 12 bases sitting between them. The CDR3: CASSLQGMGEKLFF. CDR3 coding DNA: TGTGCCAGCAGCTTACAGGGTATGGGTGAAAAACTGTTTTTT.

This chain joins TRBV25-1 and TRBJ2-1, with 9 bases lining up with TRBD1. The germline gives CDR1 MGHDK, CDR2 SYGVNS. Germline trimming cut 4 bases from V and 8 bases from J; bases unmatched to any gene: 12. This CDR3 is 16 amino acids long. Here the CDR3 DNA reads TGTGCCAGCAGTGGGTCCTCCGGGACAGGGCGGGATGAGCAGTTCTTC. Protein sequence: CASSGSSGTGRDEQFF.

This chain connects TRBV4-2 to TRBJ2-7; 12 nucleotides agree with TRBD2. J lost 0 bases, V lost 4 bases, and 16 bases had no gene match. This CDR3 has 20 residues. The germline V gene encodes CDR1 LGHNA and CDR2 YNFKEQ. The CDR3 here is CASSRPRPGTSGWSSYEQYF. The CDR3 DNA reads TGTGCCAGCAGCCGCCCCCGCCCTGGGACTAGCGGGTGGAGCTCCTACGAGCAGTACTTC.

About this clone itself: The sample has other DNA sequences that encode this CDR3 too. The gene calls are TRBV27 and TRBJ2-7; D remains unclear. This CDR3 is 13 amino acids long. The V end was cut by 5 bases, the J end by 3 bases, with 11 bases between. CDR1 and CDR2 from the germline V gene are MNHEY and SMNVEV (reference sequence). The CDR3, as DNA: TGTGCCAGCAGTCCGACCGGCGGCTACGAGCAGTACTTC. It translates to CASSPTGGYEQYF.

J is TRBJ2-7 and V is TRBV28; TRBD1 might be the D (6 bases). The CDR3 length is 16 residues. The germline V gene has CDR1 MDHEN and CDR2 SYDVKM. Between the trimmed V and J ends, which lost 5 bases and 1 base, there was a span of 18 bases. This chain's CDR3 is CASSPLRDTASYEQYF. CDR3 sequence (DNA): TGTGCCAGCAGTCCCCTCCGGGACACAGCATCCTACGAGCAGTACTTC. The full variable domain, completed using reference TRBV28 and TRBJ2-7, is DVKVTQSSRYLVKRTGEKVFLECVQDMDHENMFWYRQDPGLGLRLIYFSYDVKMKEKGDIPEGYSVSREKKERFSLILESASTNQTSMYLCASSPLRDTASYEQYFGPGTRLTVT.

The chain carries TRBV15 and TRBJ2-1; D remains unclear. V lost 1 base, J lost 3 bases, and 13 bases lay in between. Germline loops: CDR1 LNHNV, CDR2 YYDKDF (reference sequence). This CDR3 is 16 amino acids long. As DNA, the CDR3 is TGTGCCACCAGCAGAGTGCCCCCGGCGGTCTACAATGAGCAGTTCTTC. It encodes CATSRVPPAVYNEQFF.

The J gene is TRBJ2-3, the V gene TRBV7-8; 11 bases are shared with TRBD2. The CDR3 is 16 amino acids. Losses at the gene ends were 3 bases for V and 2 bases for J; bases not matched to a gene: 4. Germline CDR1 reads SGHVS; CDR2 reads FQNEAQ. The CDR3 DNA reads as TGTGCCAGCAGCTTGGTAGCGGGAGGGGACACAGATACGCAGTATTTT. It encodes CASSLVAGGDTDTQYF. Full variable domain (rest looked up from reference TRBV7-8 and TRBJ2-3): GAGVSQSPRYKVAKRGQDVALRCDPISGHVSLFWYQQALGQGPEFLTYFQNEAQLDKSGLPSDRFFAERPEGSVSTLKIQRTQQEDSAVYLCASSLVAGGDTDTQYFGPGTRLTVL.

The chain joins TRBV20-1 to TRBJ2-1; 7 bases match TRBD2. CDR1 and CDR2 from the germline V gene are DFQATT and SNEGSKA (reference sequence). This CDR3 is built from 11 residues. Trimming at V came to 5 bases and at J to 7 bases, leaving 2 bases not matched to a gene. The CDR3: CSAPGGNEQFF. CDR3 nucleotides: TGCAGTGCTCCGGGGGGAAATGAGCAGTTCTTC.

The J gene is TRBJ2-7, the V gene TRBV7-9; 11 bases map to TRBD1. CDR1 and CDR2 (germline): SEHNR, FQNEAQ (reference sequence). J lost 4 bases, V lost 1 base, and 6 bases had no gene match. The CDR3 contains 16 residues. CDR3 coding DNA: TGTGCCAGCAGCTTAGATGGGACAGGGGGGGGTTACGAGCAGTACTTC. Its translation is CASSLDGTGGGYEQYF.

The chain couples TRBV5-1 to TRBJ2-7, with 9 bases aligning to TRBD1. The germline CDR1 and CDR2 sequences are SGHRS and YFSETQ. Trimming took 0 bases from V and 4 from J; bases not matched to a gene: 8. The CDR3 has 16 residues. Here the CDR3 reads CASSLATDRGPYEQYF. The CDR3, as DNA: TGCGCCAGCAGCTTGGCCACGGACAGGGGACCTTACGAGCAGTACTTC. Based on the CDR3 plus reference TRBV5-1 and TRBJ2-7, the full variable domain is KAGVTQTPRYLIKTRGQQVTLSCSPISGHRSVSWYQQTPGQGLQFLFEYFSETQRNKGNFPGRFSGRQFSNSRSEMNVSTLELGDSALYLCASSLATDRGPYEQYFGPGTRLTVT.

The DNA for the CDR3 is TGCGCCAGCAGCTCCCGGCTAGCGGGAGAGAGGGATACCTACGAGCAGTACTTC. Residues: CASSSRLAGERDTYEQYF. The gene calls are TRBV5-1 and TRBJ2-7; 10 nucleotides line up with TRBD2. The CDR3 sequence is 18 residues long. The J segment lost 2 bases and the V segment lost 3 bases, leaving 14 bases of the junction unmatched. The germline V gene has CDR1 SGHRS and CDR2 YFSETQ.

The rearrangement links TRBV4-2 to TRBJ2-7, with TRBD2 matching 9 bases. Germline CDR1 reads LGHNA; CDR2 reads YNFKEQ. Losses at the gene ends were 0 bases for V and 6 bases for J; bases not matched to a gene: 9. This CDR3 comprises 16 residues. The CDR3 nucleotides are TGTGCCAGCAGCCAAGAAAATATCCTAGCGGGACGCGAGCAGTACTTC. Protein sequence: CASSQENILAGREQYF.

The chain carries TRBV4-3 and TRBJ2-3; TRBD2 matches at 10 bases. Germline V gene lookup returns CDR1 LGHNA and CDR2 YSLEER. The CDR3 has 17 residues. The ends lost 0 bases at V and 4 bases at J; junction bases unmatched: 7. The CDR3 protein is CASSQDGLAGVPDTQYF. CDR3 DNA sequence: TGCGCCAGCAGCCAAGATGGCCTAGCGGGAGTACCAGATACGCAGTATTTT.

The chain uses TRBV6-5 and TRBJ2-7; TRBD2 is a possible D gene (6 bases). Germline CDR1 MNHEY, CDR2 SVGAGI. The ends were cut back, 6 bases at V and 0 bases at J, with 12 bases in the middle. This CDR3 has 14 residues. The CDR3 is CASRSGGYSYEQYF. As DNA, the CDR3 is TGTGCCAGCAGATCAGGAGGGTACTCCTACGAGCAGTACTTC.

The V and J genes are TRBV5-4 and TRBJ2-7; 10 nucleotides match TRBD2. Per germline, CDR1 SGHNT and CDR2 YYREEE (reference sequence). The CDR3 totals 20 residues. Trimming took 4 bases from V and 1 from J; bases not matched to a gene: 20. This CDR3 reads CASSPPGGAASGSPSYEQYF. The CDR3 nucleotides are TGTGCCAGCAGCCCCCCAGGGGGGGCCGCTAGCGGGAGCCCATCCTACGAGCAGTACTTC.

The gene calls are TRBV29-1 and TRBJ2-3, with 7 positions matching TRBD2. Losses at the gene ends were 3 bases for V and 5 bases for J; bases not matched to a gene: 17. CDR1 and CDR2 from the germline V gene are SQVTM and ANQGSEA. The CDR3 totals 17 residues. The CDR3 region has the DNA TGCAGCGTTGAGGGTCCGTGGGCGGGAGCTCGCGAAGATACGCAGTATTTT. Amino acid sequence: CSVEGPWAGAREDTQYF.

The V and J genes are TRBV5-1 and TRBJ2-1; 8 nucleotides align to TRBD2. The ends lost 1 base at V and 1 base at J; junction bases unmatched: 1. Germline CDR1 SGHRS, CDR2 YFSETQ. This CDR3 has 15 amino acids. The CDR3 sequence is CASSLRGRSYNEQFF. CDR3 nucleotides: TGCGCCAGCAGCTTGCGCGGGAGGTCCTACAATGAGCAGTTCTTC.

The CDR3 DNA reads TGCGCCAGCAGCCAAGAACGGCGGATCACAGATACGCAGTATTTT. This translates into CASSQERRITDTQYF. The V gene is TRBV4-3, the J gene TRBJ2-3; D gene uncertain. The CDR3 runs to 15 residues. From germline, CDR1 is LGHNA and CDR2 YSLEER. V was pared by 0 bases and J by 2 bases, with 9 bases between.

The V gene is TRBV29-1, the J gene TRBJ2-1; D possibly corresponds to TRBD1 (6 bases). The CDR3 consists of 16 residues. Deletions cut 8 bases from V and 8 bases from J, with 28 bases between. CDR1 SQVTM and CDR2 ANQGSEA come from the germline V gene. CDR3 DNA: TGCAGCCAAGGACAGAGGCGGACACCCCGGGGCGATGAGCAGTTCTTC. It yields the protein CSQGQRRTPRGDEQFF.

The CDR3 DNA reads as TGTGCCTGGAGTGTCGGATTCGGGGGATGGAATGAGCAGTTCTTC. The encoded protein is CAWSVGFGGWNEQFF. The chain recombines TRBV30 with TRBJ2-1; possibly TRBD2 for D (6 bases). Trimming stripped 0 bases from V and 7 bases from J, with 16 bases between. The CDR3 sequence is 15 residues long. CDR1 and CDR2 from the germline V gene are GTSNPN and SVGIG (reference sequence).

The gene calls are TRBV10-2 and TRBJ1-1; D is undetermined. Germline CDR1 is WSHSY and CDR2 is SAAADI. This CDR3 comprises 13 residues. Trimming took off 2 bases at V and 1 base at J, with 5 bases between the two ends. The CDR3 region has the DNA TGCGCCAGCAGTGAGGGCAGGAACACTGAAGCTTTCTTT. This sequence encodes CASSEGRNTEAFF.

This sequence joins TRBV4-3 and TRBJ2-7; 8 bases line up with TRBD2. In germline, CDR1 is LGHNA, CDR2 YSLEER. V dropped 0 bases and J dropped 4; count of bases not matched to a gene: 8. The CDR3 spans 16 residues. DNA for the CDR3: TGCGCCAGCAGCCAAGACTTGCGGGAGGTCCCATACGAGCAGTACTTC. This encodes CASSQDLREVPYEQYF.

The rearrangement joins TRBV7-8 to TRBJ1-2; the D gene is possibly TRBD1 (6 bases). Trimming pared 6 bases from V and 6 bases from J, leaving 14 bases between. Germline V CDR1 and CDR2: SGHVS, FQNEAQ. The CDR3 is 13 residues long. The CDR3 is CASSVGQQNGYTF. Written as DNA, the CDR3 is TGTGCCAGCAGTGTCGGACAGCAGAATGGCTACACCTTC.

CDR3 residues: CASSLTPEEGSSYEQYF. The CDR3 DNA reads TGTGCCAGCAGCCTAACACCCGAGGAGGGGAGCTCCTACGAGCAGTACTTC. The chain joins TRBV14 to TRBJ2-7; D possibly corresponds to TRBD2 (6 bases). V shed 4 bases and J shed 0 bases, with 19 bases lying between them. Germline assignment: CDR1 SGHDN and CDR2 FVKESK. The CDR3 covers 17 residues.

V and J are TRBV4-2 and TRBJ2-2, with D perhaps TRBD2 (6 bases). The CDR3 length is 16 residues. Germline V lookup: CDR1 LGHNA, CDR2 YNFKEQ. V shed 1 base and J shed 7 bases, with 16 bases lying between them. The CDR3 nucleotides read TGTGCCAGCAGCCAAGTGACGCGGGATGGGGGCGGGGAGCTGTTTTTT. Translating it yields CASSQVTRDGGGELFF.

This sequence joins TRBV19 and TRBJ2-5, with 12 bases aligning to TRBD2. The CDR3 is made up of 15 amino acids. The V gene's germline CDR1 is LNHDA and CDR2 SQIVND (reference sequence). V trimming: 2 bases; J trimming: 4 bases; junction bases outside the gene matches: 2. This chain's CDR3 is CASSIRTSGVETQYF. DNA of the CDR3: TGTGCCAGTAGTATACGGACTAGCGGGGTAGAGACCCAGTACTTC.